These T cell receptor beta chains were read from a single sample in a study of T cells in Graves' hyperthyroidism and ophthalmopathy. TCRdb analysed the multiplex PCR reads with MiXCR anew, one entry per CDR3 protein. The sample lists under 450,000 distinct CDR3 sequences; more than 15% were seen once. The specimen was blood. These receptors originate from a young woman with Graves' hyperthyroidism. The CDR3 runs from the conserved cysteine through the conserved F or W. The order of the fields is CDR3 protein, V gene, J gene.

CASSFGRDSRGYTF,TRBV5-1,TRBJ1-2
CASSLWQSSGNTIYF,TRBV7-8,TRBJ1-3
CSARENQETQYF,TRBV20-1,TRBJ2-5
CASLEDWGGETQYF,TRBV12-3/TRBV12-4,TRBJ2-5
CASTQGVNTEAFF,TRBV3-1,TRBJ1-1
CASSLRGLAGDREYF,TRBV5-1,TRBJ2-5
CASSFRSNQPQHF,TRBV12-3/TRBV12-4,TRBJ1-5
CASSNSGTGINEQYF,TRBV6-9,TRBJ2-7
CASSQSRPGPGTGELFF,TRBV6-1,TRBJ2-2
CASSYTSGQGYDQPQHF,TRBV6-2/TRBV6-3,TRBJ1-5
CASSVGGGLTDTQYF,TRBV9,TRBJ2-3
CASSLGAGAKNIQYF,TRBV13,TRBJ2-4
CASSPIGTEAFF,TRBV12-3/TRBV12-4,TRBJ1-1
CATSRDARRDLNQPQHF,TRBV15,TRBJ1-5
CASSSSGTSRETQYF,TRBV11-1,TRBJ2-5
CASSVEAGASTDTQYF,TRBV9,TRBJ2-3
CASPRAVDTEAFF,TRBV6-1,TRBJ1-1
CMAQGASAGANVLTF,TRBV20-1,TRBJ2-6
CASSQLGGRGTDTQYF,TRBV4-1,TRBJ2-3
CASSSLVTSTDTQYF,TRBV18,TRBJ2-3
CASSLASGSQPQHF,TRBV12-3/TRBV12-4,TRBJ1-5
CASSRTRGDEKLFF,TRBV5-6,TRBJ1-4